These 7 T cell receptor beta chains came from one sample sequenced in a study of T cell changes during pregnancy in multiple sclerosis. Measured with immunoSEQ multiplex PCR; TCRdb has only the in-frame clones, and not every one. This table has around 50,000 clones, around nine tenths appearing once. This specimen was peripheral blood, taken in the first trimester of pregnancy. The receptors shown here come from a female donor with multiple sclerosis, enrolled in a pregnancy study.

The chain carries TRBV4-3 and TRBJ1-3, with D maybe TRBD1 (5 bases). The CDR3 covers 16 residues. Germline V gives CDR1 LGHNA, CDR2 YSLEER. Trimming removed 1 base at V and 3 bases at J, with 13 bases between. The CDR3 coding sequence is TGCGCCAGCAGCCAAGGGGTAGGGAGGGGTGGAAACACCATATATTTT. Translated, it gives CASSQGVGRGGNTIYF.

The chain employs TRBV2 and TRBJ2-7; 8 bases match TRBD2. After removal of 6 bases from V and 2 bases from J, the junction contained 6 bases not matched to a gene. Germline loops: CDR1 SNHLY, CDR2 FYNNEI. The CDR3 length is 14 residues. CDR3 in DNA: TGTGCCAGCAGCCGGGGGGGGCTAGCCTACGAGCAGTACTTC. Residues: CASSRGGLAYEQYF.

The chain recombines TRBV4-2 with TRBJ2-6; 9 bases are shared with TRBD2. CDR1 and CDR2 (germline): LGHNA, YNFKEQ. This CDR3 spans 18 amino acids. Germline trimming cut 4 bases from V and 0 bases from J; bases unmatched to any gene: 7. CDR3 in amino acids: CASSRVVAGDSGANVLTF. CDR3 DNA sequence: TGTGCCAGCAGCCGGGTGGTAGCGGGGGACTCTGGGGCCAACGTCCTGACTTTC.

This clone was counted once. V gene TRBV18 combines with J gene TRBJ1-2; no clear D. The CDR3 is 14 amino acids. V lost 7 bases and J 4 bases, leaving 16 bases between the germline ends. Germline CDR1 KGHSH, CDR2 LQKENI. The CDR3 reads CASWEAGGRYGYTF. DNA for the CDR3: TGTGCCAGCTGGGAGGCCGGAGGACGCTATGGCTACACCTTC.

The CDR3 loop reads CASGFSSGGLGEQFF. Written as DNA, the CDR3 is TGTGCTAGTGGTTTCTCTAGCGGGGGGTTAGGAGAGCAGTTCTTC. The rearrangement joins TRBV12-5 to TRBJ2-1, with 11 bases aligning to TRBD2. The V gene's germline CDR1 is LGHNT and CDR2 FRNRAP. The CDR3 is 15 amino acids. The V and J ends lost 3 bases and 10 bases, in that order; junction bases with no gene match: 8. Supplemented by reference TRBV12-5 and TRBJ2-1, the full variable domain reads DARVTQTPRHKVTEMGQEVTMRCQPILGHNTVFWYRQTMMQGLELLAYFRNRAPLDDSGMPKDRFSAEMPDATLATLKIQPSEPRDSAVYFCASGFSSGGLGEQFFGPGTRLTVL.

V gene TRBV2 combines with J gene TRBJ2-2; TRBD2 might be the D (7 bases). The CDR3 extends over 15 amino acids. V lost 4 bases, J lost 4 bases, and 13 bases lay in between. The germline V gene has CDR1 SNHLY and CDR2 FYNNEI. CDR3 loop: CASSGGGGGTGELFF. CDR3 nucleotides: TGTGCCAGCAGTGGGGGGGGCGGTGGCACCGGGGAGCTGTTTTTT.

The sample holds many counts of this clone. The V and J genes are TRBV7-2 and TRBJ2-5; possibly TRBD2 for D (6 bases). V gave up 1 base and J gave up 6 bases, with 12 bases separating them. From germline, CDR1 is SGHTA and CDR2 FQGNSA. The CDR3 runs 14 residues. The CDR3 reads CASSLGGGVKTQYF. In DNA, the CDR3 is TGTGCCAGCAGCTTAGGGGGCGGGGTAAAGACCCAGTACTTC.